The next 3 T cell receptor beta chains were all read from a single sample in a study of control samples from healthy donors and cancer patients. TCRdb keeps only in-frame clones here, not all; method: immunoSEQ multiplex PCR. Among approximately 97,000 clones listed, roughly 92% were seen once. Sample: blood. The source is a human donor in good health. The donor label of this sample is uncertain.

This sequence joins TRBV7-6 and TRBJ2-1; 15 nucleotides agree with TRBD2. After removal of 0 bases from V and 4 bases from J, the junction contained 10 bases not matched to a gene. Germline CDR1 reads SGHVS; CDR2 reads FNYEAQ. The CDR3 sequence is 20 residues long. Here the CDR3 reads CASSLATGTSGGILYNEQFF. In DNA form, the CDR3 reads TGTGCCAGCAGCTTAGCCACCGGGACTAGCGGGGGGATTCTGTACAATGAGCAGTTCTTC.

The chain has TRBV19 and TRBJ1-2, with a weak D call TRBD1 (5 bases). Trimming shortened V by 4 bases and J by 6 bases, and 15 bases separated the two germline ends. CDR3 size: 14 residues. Germline V gene lookup returns CDR1 LNHDA and CDR2 SQIVND (reference sequence). Here the CDR3 reads CASSTSGTGHGYTF. The DNA for the CDR3 is TGTGCCAGTAGTACCTCTGGGACCGGGCATGGCTACACCTTC. Full variable domain (rest looked up from reference TRBV19 and TRBJ1-2): DGGITQSPKYLFRKEGQNVTLSCEQNLNHDAMYWYRQDPGQGLRLIYYSQIVNDFQKGDIAEGYSVSREKKESFPLTVTSAQKNPTAFYLCASSTSGTGHGYTFGSGTRLTVV.

The genes are TRBV7-3 and TRBJ2-1; TRBD2 agrees at 9 bases. Unmatched junction bases numbered 11, after V lost 3 bases and J lost 2 bases. The CDR3 extends over 18 amino acids. Per the germline V gene, CDR1 is SGHTA and CDR2 is FQGTGA. This CDR3 reads CASSFILSRGGAYNEQFF. The CDR3 coding sequence is TGTGCCAGCAGCTTTATCCTCTCGCGGGGGGGCGCCTACAATGAGCAGTTCTTC. Looking up the rest from reference TRBV7-3 and TRBJ2-1 gives the full variable domain: GAGVSQTPSNKVTEKGKYVELRCDPISGHTALYWYRQSLGQGPEFLIYFQGTGAADDSGLPNDRFFAVRPEGSVSTLKIQRTERGDSAVYLCASSFILSRGGAYNEQFFGPGTRLTVL.